A single sample is the source of the 11 T cell receptor beta chains below, sequenced in a study of blood T cell repertoires in COVID-19 (TCRdb year 2020). Library preparation was by the immunoSEQ multiplex PCR assay. TCRdb took over this immuneACCESS table, retaining in-frame rearrangements with V and J assigned. Such tables are incomplete; in checked studies, under half of the missing clones stem from an unresolved V gene, and the remainder is unexplained. The table for this sample lists roughly 57,000 clones; 90% of them were counted only once. 3.1% of the sample rests with the top ten. The sample consisted of peripheral blood. These receptors came from a human donor in a cohort sampled during active COVID-19.

The chain uses TRBV28 and TRBJ1-5; TRBD1 matches 7 bases. J lost 13 bases, V lost 8 bases, and 11 bases had no gene match. The CDR3 covers 12 residues. CDR1 and CDR2 (germline): MDHEN, SYDVKM. The DNA for the CDR3 is TGTGCCAGCCTCTCCCGGGACAGCCAACAGCATTTT. Protein: CASLSRDSQQHF.

The CDR3 is CASPSVQGSTTGELFF. The CDR3 DNA sequence: TGTGCCAGCCCCTCAGTCCAGGGCAGTACCACCGGGGAGCTGTTTTTT. The rearrangement joins TRBV7-2 to TRBJ2-2; tentative D call: TRBD1 (5 bases). V was clipped by 8 bases and J by 4 bases, with 20 bases between them. The CDR3 totals 16 residues. The germline V gene encodes CDR1 SGHTA and CDR2 FQGNSA.

The V call is TRBV5-1, the J call TRBJ1-1, with 8 positions matching TRBD1. With 2 bases clipped from V and 7 bases from J, the junction kept 10 bases outside the gene matches. This CDR3 spans 15 amino acids. CDR1 and CDR2 from the germline V gene are SGHRS and YFSETQ. The CDR3 sequence: CASSFFPRGRFEAFF. CDR3 coding DNA: TGCGCCAGCAGCTTTTTCCCCAGGGGGCGCTTTGAAGCTTTCTTT.

The rearrangement links TRBV5-1 to TRBJ2-1; the match to TRBD2 covers 12 bases. CDR1 and CDR2 (germline): SGHRS, YFSETQ. The V gene end was trimmed by 3 bases and the J gene end by 9 bases; junction bases not matched to a gene: 10. The CDR3 extends over 16 amino acids. The CDR3 spells CASSSLAGGIQGEQFF. In DNA, the CDR3 is TGCGCCAGCAGCTCCCTAGCGGGGGGGATCCAGGGTGAGCAGTTCTTC.

The J gene is TRBJ2-5, the V gene TRBV7-8, with D uncertain. CDR1 SGHVS and CDR2 FQNEAQ come from the germline V gene. The CDR3 is 14 residues long. V lost 2 bases and J 5 bases, leaving 12 bases between the germline ends. CDR3 nucleotide sequence: TGTGCCAGCAGCTTATCTTCGGTCCGGGAGACCCAGTACTTC. This gives the protein CASSLSSVRETQYF.

The gene calls are TRBV19 and TRBJ1-2, with a weak D call TRBD1 (6 bases). The V and J ends lost 4 bases and 3 bases respectively, with 15 bases between them. CDR1 is LNHDA and CDR2 is SQIVND in the germline V gene (reference sequence). The CDR3 sequence is 15 residues long. The CDR3 DNA reads as TGTGCCAGTAGTACCCCGGACAGTCAGTACTATGGCTACACCTTC. This gives the protein CASSTPDSQYYGYTF.

This chain joins TRBV5-1 and TRBJ1-1; TRBD1 agrees at 7 bases. The V segment lost 7 bases and the J segment 4 bases; nucleotides outside the gene matches: 10. The CDR3 is made up of 14 amino acids. In germline, CDR1 is SGHRS, CDR2 YFSETQ. CDR3 in amino acids: CASRTGGLGTEAFF. The CDR3 nucleotides read TGCGCCAGCCGGACAGGAGGGTTGGGCACTGAAGCTTTCTTT.

The V gene is TRBV27, the J gene TRBJ1-2; 8 bases fit TRBD1. The CDR3 is 12 residues long. Germline V gene data show CDR1 as MNHEY and CDR2 as SMNVEV (reference sequence). V trimming: 8 bases; J trimming: 6 bases; junction bases outside the gene matches: 5. CDR3 DNA sequence: TGTGCCAGCGGGGACAGGACAGATGGCTACACCTTC. Translating it yields CASGDRTDGYTF.

This chain links TRBV27 with TRBJ1-1, with D tentatively TRBD1 (5 bases). The CDR3 has 13 amino acids. Germline V gene data show CDR1 as MNHEY and CDR2 as SMNVEV (reference sequence). With 3 bases removed from V and 5 bases from J, the gap between germline ends came to 10 bases. In DNA, the CDR3 is TGTGCCAGCAGTTTCCCGGGGGGGACTGAAGCTTTCTTT. Its protein product is CASSFPGGTEAFF.

The chain combines TRBV6-5 with TRBJ1-1; 11 bases are shared with TRBD1. The CDR3 length is 15 residues. The trim removed 7 bases at V and 5 bases at J, leaving 9 bases unmatched. From germline, CDR1 is MNHEY and CDR2 SVGAGI. DNA of the CDR3: TGTGCCAGCACCCCAATGGGGACAGGGGGAACTGAAGCTTTCTTT. This encodes CASTPMGTGGTEAFF.

The rearrangement joins TRBV5-1 to TRBJ2-1; 8 positions agree with TRBD1. There are 14 residues in the CDR3. Per the germline V gene, CDR1 is SGHRS and CDR2 is YFSETQ. The trim removed 3 bases at V and 3 bases at J, leaving 2 bases unmatched. For the CDR3, the DNA is TGCGCCAGCAGCTACGGACAGGGCTACAATGAGCAGTTCTTC. This codes for CASSYGQGYNEQFF.